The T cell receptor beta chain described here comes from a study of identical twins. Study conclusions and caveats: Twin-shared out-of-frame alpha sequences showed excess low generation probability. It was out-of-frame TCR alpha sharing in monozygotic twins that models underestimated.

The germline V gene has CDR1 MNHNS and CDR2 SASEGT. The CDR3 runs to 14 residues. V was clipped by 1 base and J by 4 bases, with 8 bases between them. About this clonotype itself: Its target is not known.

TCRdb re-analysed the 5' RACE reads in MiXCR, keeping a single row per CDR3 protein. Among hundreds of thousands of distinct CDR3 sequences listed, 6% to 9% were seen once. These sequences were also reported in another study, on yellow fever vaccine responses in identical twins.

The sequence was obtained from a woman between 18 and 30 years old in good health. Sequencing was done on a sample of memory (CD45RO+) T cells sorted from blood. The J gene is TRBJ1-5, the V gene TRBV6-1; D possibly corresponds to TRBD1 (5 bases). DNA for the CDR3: TGTGCCAGCAGTGAAGATAAGGGGAATCAGCCCCAGCATTTT. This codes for CASSEDKGNQPQHF.